This T cell receptor (beta chain) was found in a study of read filtering for tumor transcriptome and immune sequencing (TCRdb year 2020). Concerning the study at large: Of the patients in the cohort, 16 to 20 were male and 14 to 15 were female, and their mean age was approximately 71 years, with a range of about 47 to 80. One of the main goals was to work out a read-filtering strategy for immune repertoire data, in particular whether clonotypes backed by only a single read should be removed. By revised international staging, about 8 patients were R-ISS I, about 15 were R-ISS II and over 5 were R-ISS III. The study compared TCR repertoires from targeted immune repertoire sequencing and bulk whole-transcriptome sequencing run on the same bone marrow samples. Whole-transcriptome libraries were prepared with the TruSeq RNA Access Library Prep Kit after DNase treatment. TCR-region mapped reads per sample ranged from about 3.5 to 11 million with IR-seq versus only about 85 to 1273 with RNA-seq.

Findings and caveats that apply to the study as a whole: The correlation between IR-seq and RNA-seq shared clonotype proportions was increased by removal of single-read clonotypes. In IR-seq, approximately 80% of clonotypes but 3% to 3.5% of total reads were represented by single-read clonotypes, whereas in RNA-seq, around three quarters of clonotypes and approximately 44% of reads were represented by single-read clonotypes. Rather than purified T cells, the sorted CD138-negative fraction was a mixed bone marrow immune population. Compared with RNA-seq, IR-seq captured clonotypes at much greater depth and more reliably, and a smaller IR-seq throughput was enough to identify most of the shared clonotypes.

This clonotype was seen at least ten times. This clone's antigen is unknown. Qualities for individual bases were not recorded, and no much larger clone is one base off. As encoded in the germline V gene, CDR1 is KGHSH while CDR2 is LQKENI. A distance of 8 bases separates the germline ends of V and J, which lose 4 bases and 4 bases respectively. There are 13 amino acids in the CDR3, from cysteine to phenylalanine inclusive. Only the CDR3 portion is preserved as DNA: 39 bases, with reading frame beginning at the first base. Every patient had bone marrow sampled at the time of active disease. Ficoll-Hypaque density gradient centrifugation was used to isolate the bone marrow mononuclear cells. Myeloma plasma cells were removed and CD138-negative cells were collected by negative selection after labeling with CD138 magnetic microbeads on a MACS separator. Flow cytometry on an Attune NxT with CD138 antibodies was used to check the purity of the isolated cells. TRIzol reagent was used to extract total RNA, and a NanoDrop spectrophotometer was used to quantify the extracted RNA. Paired RNA-seq and IR-seq were performed on each patient's CD138-negative bone marrow sample.

TCR libraries were built from roughly 400 ng RNA with the Immunoverse kit, using molecular barcoded adaptors covering alpha/delta and beta/gamma chains. TCR library preparation was performed with the same RNA that was used for transcriptome sequencing. An Illumina HiSeq 4000 with 2 x 150 cycles was used to sequence the TCR libraries. Processing in the source paper ran as follows. Using MiXCR, which included quality filtering and error correction, TCR reads were aligned to human V, D, J and C references and then assembled into CDR3 clonotypes. The tcR package in R was used to analyze clonotype counts and gene usage diversity. For inspection of raw mapping reads, RNA-seq reads were mapped by STAR aligner version 2.5.3a onto GRCh37 of the human genome. To test how sequencing depth affects detected clonotypes, IR-seq fastq files were randomly downsampled with Seqtk 1.3. The public reads were run again by TCRdb, first through fastp at Q25 and then through MiXCR, and only productive beta chains were kept. Every distinct CDR3 protein forms one entry, paired with its most common genes and DNA. The V and J calls and clone size are TCRdb's, not the authors'. This sample has tens of thousands of distinct CDR3 sequences in its table, and approximately 13% of those were observed once. About 42% of the sample is in the top ten clones.

The chain was built from TRBV18 and TRBJ2-1; D gene: possibly TRBD1, on 6 matching bases. The sequence derives from a donor aged 40 or older with multiple myeloma. The sequencing sample was made of a population of CD138-negative cells sorted from bone marrow. Explained via the paper, the cell subset or site label denotes: bone marrow mononuclear cells depleted of CD138+ plasma/myeloma cells by negative magnetic selection. The nucleotide sequence reads TGTGCCAGCTCACACGGACAGTACAATGAGCAGTTCTTC. The resulting protein is CASSHGQYNEQFF. Supplemented by the reference TRBV18 and TRBJ2-1 proteins around the CDR3, the complete variable domain is NAGVMQNPRHLVRRRGQEARLRCSPMKGHSHVYWYRQLPEEGLKFMVYLQKENIIDESGMPKERFSAEFPKEGPSILRIQQVVRGDSAAYFCASSHGQYNEQFFGPGTRLTVL.